This T cell receptor (beta chain) was retrieved from a study of shared clonotypes between healthy human individuals. The data were produced by immunoSEQ multiplex PCR, yet TCRdb's version contains in-frame clones alone and is incomplete. Of some 980,000 clones detected, around three quarters appear once; the ten largest clones hold about 1.5%. This CDR3 comprises 15 residues. Germline CDR1 and CDR2: SGHAT and FQNNGV. The ends were cut back, 1 base at V and 1 base at J, with 9 bases in the middle. The sequence was obtained from a young man in good health. The sample was memory CD4+ T cells sorted from blood. Regarding subset: CD45RA-negative fraction. The chain is built from TRBV11-2 and TRBJ2-3; D not resolved. CDR3 sequence (DNA): TGTGCCAGCAGCTTAGGTAGAAAAGGCACAGATACGCAGTATTTT. Its translation: CASSLGRKGTDTQYF.